This entry describes one T cell receptor (beta chain). Between the trimmed V and J ends, which lost 2 bases and 4 bases, there was a span of 11 bases. This CDR3 spans 13 amino acids. The germline CDR1 and CDR2 sequences are GTSNPN and SVGIG (reference sequence). As for treatment: oral pan-JAK inhibitor, 5-10 mg twice daily. RNA extraction and reverse transcription yielded cDNA as sequencing template. TCRdb's table, derived via immunoSEQ multiplex PCR, lists solely in-frame clones and lacks some. The sample has some 210,000 clones, approximately 70% seen once. This sample is drawn from a study of CD8+ T cells in alopecia areata.

The material sequenced was CD4+ T cells sorted from blood, taken at approximately week 42, from a patient treated with tofacitinib. This clonotype originated in a human donor with alopecia areata. The chain joins TRBV30 to TRBJ1-2, with no clear D. CDR3 sequence (DNA): TGTGCCTGGAGTCTAAAGGGATTCTATGGCTACACCTTC. Amino acid sequence: CAWSLKGFYGYTF. The complete variable domain, with remaining parts taken from reference TRBV30 and TRBJ1-2, reads SQTIHQWPATLVQPVGSPLSLECTVEGTSNPNLYWYRQAAGRGLQLLFYSVGIGQISSEVPQNLSASRPQDRQFILSSKKLLLSDSGFYLCAWSLKGFYGYTFGSGTRLTVV.